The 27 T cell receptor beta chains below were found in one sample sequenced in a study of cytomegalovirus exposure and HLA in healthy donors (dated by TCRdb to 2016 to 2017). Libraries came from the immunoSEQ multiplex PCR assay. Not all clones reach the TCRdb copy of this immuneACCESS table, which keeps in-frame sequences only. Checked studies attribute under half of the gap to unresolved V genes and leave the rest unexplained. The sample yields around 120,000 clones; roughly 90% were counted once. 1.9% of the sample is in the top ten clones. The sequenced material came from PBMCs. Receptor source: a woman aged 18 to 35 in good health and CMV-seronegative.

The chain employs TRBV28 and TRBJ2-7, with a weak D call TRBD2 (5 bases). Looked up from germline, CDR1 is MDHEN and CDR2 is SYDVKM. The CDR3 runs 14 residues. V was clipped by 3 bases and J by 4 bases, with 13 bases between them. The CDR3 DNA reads TGTGCCAGCAGTTTTTCTAGCAGATCTTACGAGCAGTACTTC. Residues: CASSFSSRSYEQYF. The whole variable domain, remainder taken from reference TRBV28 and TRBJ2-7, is DVKVTQSSRYLVKRTGEKVFLECVQDMDHENMFWYRQDPGLGLRLIYFSYDVKMKEKGDIPEGYSVSREKKERFSLILESASTNQTSMYLCASSFSSRSYEQYFGPGTRLTVT.

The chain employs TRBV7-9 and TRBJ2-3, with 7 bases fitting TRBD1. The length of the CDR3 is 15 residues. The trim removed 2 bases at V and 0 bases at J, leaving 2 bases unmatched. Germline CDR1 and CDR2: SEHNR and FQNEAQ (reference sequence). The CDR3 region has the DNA TGTGCCAGCAGCTTAAGGGACAGAAGCACAGATACGCAGTATTTT. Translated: CASSLRDRSTDTQYF.

In DNA form, the CDR3 reads TGCGCCAGCAGTCGTACGGGAGTATATGGCTACACCTTC. This sequence encodes CASSRTGVYGYTF. V and J are TRBV23-1 and TRBJ1-2, with unresolved D. TRBV23-1 carries the ORF label, with uncertain function. The V end was cut by 4 bases, the J end by 5 bases, with 11 bases between. This CDR3 has 13 amino acids.

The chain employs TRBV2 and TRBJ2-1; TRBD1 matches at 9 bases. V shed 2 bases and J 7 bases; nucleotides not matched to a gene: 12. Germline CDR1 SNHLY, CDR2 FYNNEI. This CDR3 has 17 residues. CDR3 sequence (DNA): TGTGCCAGCAGTGAAAGGGGCCGACAGGGGGTACGTAATGAGCAGTTCTTC. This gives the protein CASSERGRQGVRNEQFF.

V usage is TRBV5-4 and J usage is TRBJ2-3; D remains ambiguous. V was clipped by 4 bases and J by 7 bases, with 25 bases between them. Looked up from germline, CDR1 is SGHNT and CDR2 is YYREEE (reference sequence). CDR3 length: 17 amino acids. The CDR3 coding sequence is TGTGCCAGCAGCACCTCTCCTACGACCAGGCCCCAGCATACGCAGTATTTT. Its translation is CASSTSPTTRPQHTQYF.

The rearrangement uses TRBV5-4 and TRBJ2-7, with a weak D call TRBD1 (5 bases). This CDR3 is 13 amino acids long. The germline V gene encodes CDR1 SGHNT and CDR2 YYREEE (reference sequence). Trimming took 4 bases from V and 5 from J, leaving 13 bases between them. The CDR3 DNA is TGTGCCAGCAGCCCCACAGGTGGGGACGAGCAGTACTTC. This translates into CASSPTGGDEQYF.

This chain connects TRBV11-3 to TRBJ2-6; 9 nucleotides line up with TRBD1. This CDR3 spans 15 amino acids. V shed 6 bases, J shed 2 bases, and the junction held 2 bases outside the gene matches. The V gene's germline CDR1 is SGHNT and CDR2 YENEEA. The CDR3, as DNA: TGTGCCAGCAGTCGACAGGGGGCTGGGGCCAACGTCCTGACTTTC. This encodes CASSRQGAGANVLTF. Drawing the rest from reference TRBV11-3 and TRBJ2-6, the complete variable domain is EAGVVQSPRYKIIEKKQPVAFWCNPISGHNTLYWYLQNLGQGPELLIRYENEEAVDDSQLPKDRFSAERLKGVDSTLKIQPAELGDSAVYLCASSRQGAGANVLTFGAGSRLTVL.

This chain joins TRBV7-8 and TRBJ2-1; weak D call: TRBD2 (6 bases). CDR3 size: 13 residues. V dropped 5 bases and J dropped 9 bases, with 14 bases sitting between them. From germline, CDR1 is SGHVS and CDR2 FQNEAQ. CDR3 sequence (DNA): TGTGCCAGCAGCCGCGTGCGGGGTGGTGAGCAGTTCTTC. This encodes CASSRVRGGEQFF.

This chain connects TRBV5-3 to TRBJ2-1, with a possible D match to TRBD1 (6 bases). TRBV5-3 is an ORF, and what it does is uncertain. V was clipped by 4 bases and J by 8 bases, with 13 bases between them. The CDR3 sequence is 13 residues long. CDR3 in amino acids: CARSLFGGDEQFF. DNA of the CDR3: TGTGCCAGAAGCCTGTTTGGGGGCGATGAGCAGTTCTTC.

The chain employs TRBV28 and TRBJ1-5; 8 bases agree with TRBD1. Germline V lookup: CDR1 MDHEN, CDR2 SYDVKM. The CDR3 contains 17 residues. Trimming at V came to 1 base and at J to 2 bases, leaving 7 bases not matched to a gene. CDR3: CASSLYRGGRGNQPQHF. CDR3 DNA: TGTGCCAGCAGTTTATACAGGGGGGGTCGGGGCAATCAGCCCCAGCATTTT.

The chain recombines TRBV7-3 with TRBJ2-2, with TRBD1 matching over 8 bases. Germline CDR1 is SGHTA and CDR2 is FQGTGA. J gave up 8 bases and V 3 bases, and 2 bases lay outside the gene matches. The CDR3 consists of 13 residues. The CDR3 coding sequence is TGTGCCAGCAGCTTGACAGGGGCTGGGGAGCTGTTTTTT. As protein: CASSLTGAGELFF.

The CDR3 sequence: CAWSDYYRDRTSYEQYF. CDR3 DNA sequence: TGTGCCTGGAGTGACTACTATCGGGACAGGACATCCTACGAGCAGTACTTC. This chain joins TRBV30 and TRBJ2-7, with 8 bases lining up with TRBD1. Germline V gives CDR1 GTSNPN, CDR2 SVGIG (reference sequence). J lost 1 base, V lost 1 base, and 12 bases had no gene match. The CDR3 contains 17 residues.

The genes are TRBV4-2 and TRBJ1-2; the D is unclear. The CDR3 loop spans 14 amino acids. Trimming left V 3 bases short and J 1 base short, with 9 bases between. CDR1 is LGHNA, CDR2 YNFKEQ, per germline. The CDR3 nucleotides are TGTGCCAGCAGCCAGGAGACCGGTAACTATGGCTACACCTTC. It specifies CASSQETGNYGYTF.

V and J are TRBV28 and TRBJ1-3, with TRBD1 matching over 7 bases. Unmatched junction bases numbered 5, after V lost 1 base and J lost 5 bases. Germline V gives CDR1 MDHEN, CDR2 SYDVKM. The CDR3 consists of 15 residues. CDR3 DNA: TGTGCCAGCAGTTTATCCGCAGGGGGAAGAAACACCATATATTTT. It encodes CASSLSAGGRNTIYF.

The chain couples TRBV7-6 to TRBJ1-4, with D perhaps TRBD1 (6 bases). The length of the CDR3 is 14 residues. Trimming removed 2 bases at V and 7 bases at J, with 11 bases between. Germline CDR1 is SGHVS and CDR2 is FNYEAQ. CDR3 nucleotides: TGTGCCAGCAGCTTATACTCCAGGGGTGAAAAACTGTTTTTT. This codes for CASSLYSRGEKLFF.

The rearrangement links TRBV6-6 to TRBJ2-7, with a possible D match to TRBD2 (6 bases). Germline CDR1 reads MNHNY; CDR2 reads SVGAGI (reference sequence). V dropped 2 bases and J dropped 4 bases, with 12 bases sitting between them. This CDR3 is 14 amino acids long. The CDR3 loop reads CASSYDAGRYEQYF. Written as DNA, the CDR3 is TGTGCCAGCAGTTACGACGCGGGAAGGTACGAGCAGTACTTC.

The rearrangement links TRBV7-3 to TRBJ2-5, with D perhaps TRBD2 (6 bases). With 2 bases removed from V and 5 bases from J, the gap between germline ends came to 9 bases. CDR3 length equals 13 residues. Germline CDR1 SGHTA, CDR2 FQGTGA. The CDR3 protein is CASSLLGRETQYF. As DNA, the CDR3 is TGTGCCAGCAGCTTATTGGGGAGGGAGACCCAGTACTTC. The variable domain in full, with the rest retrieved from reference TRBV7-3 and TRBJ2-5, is GAGVSQTPSNKVTEKGKYVELRCDPISGHTALYWYRQSLGQGPEFLIYFQGTGAADDSGLPNDRFFAVRPEGSVSTLKIQRTERGDSAVYLCASSLLGRETQYFGPGTRLLVL.

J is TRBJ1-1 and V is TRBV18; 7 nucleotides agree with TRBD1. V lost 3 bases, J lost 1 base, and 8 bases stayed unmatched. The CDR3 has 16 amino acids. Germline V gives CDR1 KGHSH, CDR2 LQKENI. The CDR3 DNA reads TGTGCCAGCTCACCTCAAAGGGGACAGCGGAACACTGAAGCTTTCTTT. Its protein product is CASSPQRGQRNTEAFF.

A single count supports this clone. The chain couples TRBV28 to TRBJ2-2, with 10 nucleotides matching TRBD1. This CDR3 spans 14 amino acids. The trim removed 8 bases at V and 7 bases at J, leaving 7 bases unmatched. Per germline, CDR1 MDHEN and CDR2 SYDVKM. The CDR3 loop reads CASSGQGWVGELFF. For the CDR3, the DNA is TGTGCCAGCTCGGGACAGGGGTGGGTCGGGGAGCTGTTTTTT.

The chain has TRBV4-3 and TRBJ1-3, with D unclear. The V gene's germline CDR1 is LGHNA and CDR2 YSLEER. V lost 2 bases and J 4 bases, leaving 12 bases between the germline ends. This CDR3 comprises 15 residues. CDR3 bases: TGCGCCAGCAGCCAACGGGTGTCGAGGGGAAACACCATATATTTT. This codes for CASSQRVSRGNTIYF.

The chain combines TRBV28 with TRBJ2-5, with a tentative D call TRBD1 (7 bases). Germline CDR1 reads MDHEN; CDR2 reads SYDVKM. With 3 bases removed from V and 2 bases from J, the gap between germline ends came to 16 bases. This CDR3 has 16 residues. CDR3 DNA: TGTGCCAGCAGTTTCCCAGGGCAGGGGGGTCAAGAGACCCAGTACTTC. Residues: CASSFPGQGGQETQYF.

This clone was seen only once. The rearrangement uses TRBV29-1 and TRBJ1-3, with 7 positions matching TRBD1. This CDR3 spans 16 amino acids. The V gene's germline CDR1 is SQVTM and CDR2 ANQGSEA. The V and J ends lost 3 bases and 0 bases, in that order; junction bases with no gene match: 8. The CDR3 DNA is TGCAGCGTTGATGAAACGTCAGGGGGCTCTGGAAACACCATATATTTT. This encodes CSVDETSGGSGNTIYF.

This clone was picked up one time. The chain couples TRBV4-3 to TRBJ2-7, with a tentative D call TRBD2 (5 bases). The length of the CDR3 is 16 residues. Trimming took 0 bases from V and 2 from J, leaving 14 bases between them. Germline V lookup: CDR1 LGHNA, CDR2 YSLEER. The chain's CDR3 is CASSQDLSDLAYEQYF. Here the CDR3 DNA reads TGCGCCAGCAGCCAAGATCTTAGCGACCTTGCCTACGAGCAGTACTTC.

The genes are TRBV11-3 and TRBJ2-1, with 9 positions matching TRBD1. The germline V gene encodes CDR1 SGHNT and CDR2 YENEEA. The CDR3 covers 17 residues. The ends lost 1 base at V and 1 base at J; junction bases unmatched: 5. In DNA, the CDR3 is TGTGCCAGCAGCTTAGGTATCGGACAGGGGTCCTACAATGAGCAGTTCTTC. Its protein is CASSLGIGQGSYNEQFF.

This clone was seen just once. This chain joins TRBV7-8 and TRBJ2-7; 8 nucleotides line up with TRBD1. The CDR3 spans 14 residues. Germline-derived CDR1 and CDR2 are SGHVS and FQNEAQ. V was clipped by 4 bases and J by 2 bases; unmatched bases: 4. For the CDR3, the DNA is TGTGCCAGCAGCTGGGCAGGGGGCCCCTACGAGCAGTACTTC. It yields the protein CASSWAGGPYEQYF.

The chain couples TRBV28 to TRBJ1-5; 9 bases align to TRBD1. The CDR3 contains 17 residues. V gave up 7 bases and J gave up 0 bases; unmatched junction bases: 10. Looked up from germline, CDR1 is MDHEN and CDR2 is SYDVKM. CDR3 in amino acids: CASTPGQGLYSNQPQHF. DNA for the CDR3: TGTGCCAGCACACCGGGACAGGGCCTTTATAGCAATCAGCCCCAGCATTTT.

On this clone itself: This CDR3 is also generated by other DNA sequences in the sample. DNA of the CDR3: TGTGCCAGCAGTGAGCTAGCGGGGCCCTACAATGAGCAGTTCTTC. As protein: CASSELAGPYNEQFF. The chain couples TRBV2 to TRBJ2-1; the match to TRBD2 covers 9 bases. The CDR3 length is 15 residues. Per the germline V gene, CDR1 is SNHLY and CDR2 is FYNNEI. V shed 3 bases, J shed 2 bases, and the junction held 2 bases outside the gene matches.